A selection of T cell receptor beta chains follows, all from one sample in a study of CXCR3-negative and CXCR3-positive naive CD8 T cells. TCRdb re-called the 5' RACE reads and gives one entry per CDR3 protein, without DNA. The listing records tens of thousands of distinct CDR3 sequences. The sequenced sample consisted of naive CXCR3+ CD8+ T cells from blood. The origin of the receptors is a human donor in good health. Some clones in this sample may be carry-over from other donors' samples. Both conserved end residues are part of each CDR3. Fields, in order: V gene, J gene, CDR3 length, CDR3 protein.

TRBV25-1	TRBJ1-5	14	CASSKRDSNQPQHF
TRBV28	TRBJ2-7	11	CASSFTNEQYF
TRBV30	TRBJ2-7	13	CAWTGGTHDEQYF
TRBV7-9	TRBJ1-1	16	CASSSAGRTMNTEAFF
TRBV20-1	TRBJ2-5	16	CSARSMTSGFQETQYF
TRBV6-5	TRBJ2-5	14	CASSSRTGYETQYF
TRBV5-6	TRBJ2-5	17	CASSLGASGVTRETQYF
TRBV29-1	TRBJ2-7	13	CSVDQGSAYEQYF
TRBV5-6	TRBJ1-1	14	CASSLAAANTEAFF
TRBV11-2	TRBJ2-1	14	CASSLVYGGNEQFF
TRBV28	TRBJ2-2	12	CASRLDTGELFF
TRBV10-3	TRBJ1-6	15	CAISDYGRSNSPLHF
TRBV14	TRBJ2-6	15	CASSQVRSGANVLTF
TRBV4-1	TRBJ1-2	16	CASSQVAPPGADGYTF
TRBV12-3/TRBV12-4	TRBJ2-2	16	CASSELPGQNTGELFF
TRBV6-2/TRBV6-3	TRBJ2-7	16	CASSYSATGNEGVQYF
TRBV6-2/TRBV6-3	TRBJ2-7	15	CASSYPPDSMYEQYF
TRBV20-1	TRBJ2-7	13	CSAAAANSYEQYF
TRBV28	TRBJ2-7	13	CASSDDSSYEQYF
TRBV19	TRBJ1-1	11	CASSIGGNPVF
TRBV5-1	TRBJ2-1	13	CASSRALYNEQFF
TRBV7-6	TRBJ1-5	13	CASSFRGEQPQHF
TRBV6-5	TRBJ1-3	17	CASSYSAGEFSGNTIYF
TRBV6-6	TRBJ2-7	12	CASSYSSYDQYF
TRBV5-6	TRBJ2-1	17	CASSFYPGTGPYNEQFF
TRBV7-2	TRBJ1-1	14	CASSFQGRDTEAFF
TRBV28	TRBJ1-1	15	CASSPRTAKDTEAFF
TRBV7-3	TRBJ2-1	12	CASSPDHYEQFF
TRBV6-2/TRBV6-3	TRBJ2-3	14	CASSYAGTEGTQYF
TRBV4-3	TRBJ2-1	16	CASSQDRDSSYNEQFF
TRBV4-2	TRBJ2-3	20	CASSQGVPREGHASTDTQYF
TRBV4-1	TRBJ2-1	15	CASSQGQGVYNEQFF
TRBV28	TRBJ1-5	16	CASRPLTERGNQPQHF
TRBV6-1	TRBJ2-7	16	CASSEGGAGFSYEQYF
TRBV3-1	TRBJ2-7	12	CASSATFYEQYF
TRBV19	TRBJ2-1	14	CASSIQGRYNEQFF
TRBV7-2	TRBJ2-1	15	CASSLGGVSYNEQFF
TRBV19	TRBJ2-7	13	CASSPKDTYEQYF
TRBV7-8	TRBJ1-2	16	CASSLERVSGYYGYTF
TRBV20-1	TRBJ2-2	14	CSAERSENTGELFF
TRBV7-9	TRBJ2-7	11	CASSSNREQYF
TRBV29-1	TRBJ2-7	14	CSVEESGPSYEQYF
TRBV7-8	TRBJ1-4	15	CASSLHLLTNEKLFF
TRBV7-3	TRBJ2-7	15	CASSYYRGPSYEQYF
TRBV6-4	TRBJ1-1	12	CASSDSGMKAFF
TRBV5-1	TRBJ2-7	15	CASSWGQGPPYEQYF
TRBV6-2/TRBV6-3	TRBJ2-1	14	CASSTWGSYNEQFF
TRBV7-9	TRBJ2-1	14	CASQRGGHHNEQFF
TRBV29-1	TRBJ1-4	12	CSVELRGEKLFF
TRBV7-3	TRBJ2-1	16	CASSLTGPSSYNEQFF
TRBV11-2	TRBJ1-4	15	CASSSGQGANEKLFF
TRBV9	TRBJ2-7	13	CASSVGSSYEQYF
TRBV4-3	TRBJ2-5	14	CASSTDRLQETQYF
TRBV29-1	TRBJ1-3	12	CSVEIRVNTIYF